This T cell receptor beta chain was found in a study of blood T cell repertoires in COVID-19 (dated by TCRdb to 2018 to 2020). Context from the whole study: Samples from collaborators originated in the United States, Italy and Spain and spanned both the acute and convalescent phases of COVID-19. The prospective study material was composed of cDNA or gDNA derived from T cells, B-cell-depleted T cells, or PBMCs. Subjects who had been exposed to COVID-19, were actively infected with it, or had recovered from it provided the deeply sampled blood TCRbeta repertoires that made up the dataset. The repertoires were made available in a free public database intended to serve as a resource for research on the immune response to SARS-CoV-2. Samples were obtained from the ongoing ImmuneRACE study (first 160 participants) and from 1,200 or so subjects provided by 6 global collaborators. The sample metadata nearly always contained a de-identified subject ID, COVID-19 status, age in years and sex. HLA class I and class II types, where available, came from metadata supplied by the sample provider rather than from assay-based typing.

On the study overall, not on this receptor specifically: Clinical and demographic metadata were provided uncurated, with the amount varying by source and participant.

This clone appeared a few times. The clone's antigen remains unknown. No much larger clonotype is one base removed from it; base qualities were not supplied. The germline V gene (reference sequence) yields SEHNR for CDR1 and FQNEAQ for CDR2. The V and J ends are trimmed by 5 bases and 4 bases, leaving 14 bases between them. The CDR3 starts with the cysteine, ends with the phenylalanine, and has 14 residues. Here the CDR3 DNA is all that survives: 42 bases in frame from base 1. TCRbeta CDR3 regions were amplified from genomic DNA using the immunoSEQ Assay, a bias-controlled multiplex PCR. Per the original workflow: The number of nucleated cells in each sample was estimated from the amplification of reference gene primers within the assay. To quantify the absolute abundance of each unique TCRbeta CDR3 rearrangement, sequence reads were collapsed and filtered. For each sample, productive Simpson clonality was calculated as the square root of Simpson's diversity index across productive rearrangements. In its TCRdb copy, this immuneACCESS table keeps in-frame sequences only and misses some clones. Where compared with another copy, unresolved V genes explain less than half of these, and the others have no known cause. V and J calls plus clone size are reproduced from that table; the DNA served to infer D and trimming. The sample table lists hundreds of thousands of clones, just over 85% of them with a count of one. The top ten clones comprise about a sixth of the sample.

Enrolling through a virtual design, the prospective study's participants ranged in age from roughly 18 to 89 years and lived across around 25 United States geographic areas. To assign participants to cohorts, the prospective study relied on clinical history that participants themselves reported in a screening survey and a study questionnaire. ImmuneRACE Cohort 3 recovered participants were defined by two consecutive negative NP/OP PCR tests, healthcare professional clearance, or symptom resolution. In the prospective study, mobile phlebotomists collected whole blood, serum and a nasopharyngeal or oropharyngeal swab from each participant. Prospective study participants could optionally give additional blood draws and questionnaires over an approximately 2-month period. Blood samples from the prospective study were shipped frozen or at room temperature prior to DNA extraction.

This TCR was sampled from a man aged 18-30 years who had recovered from COVID-19. The chain couples TRBV7-9 to TRBJ1-1; the D gene is possibly TRBD1, with 5 bases matching. Sequencing was performed on PBMCs or T cells enriched from blood (not recorded which). The CDR3 protein is CASSLQTESTEAFF. The nucleotides are TGTGCCAGCAGCCTACAGACAGAGTCCACTGAAGCTTTCTTT.